These 28 T cell receptor beta chains originate from one sample sequenced in a study of Graves' ophthalmopathy and Graves' hyperthyroidism. For repertoire sequencing, the TCR beta CDR3 regions were amplified from RNA transcripts. Scientists carried out first-round RT-PCR using HTBI primers and then a second-round multiplex PCR. TCRdb recomputed calls from the multiplex PCR reads with MiXCR, one row per CDR3 protein. The sample yields around 1.1 million distinct CDR3 sequences, 35% to 45% seen once. Sequences were obtained from peripheral blood or thyroid tissue (not recorded which). The receptors stem from an adult man with Graves' hyperthyroidism.

The chain has TRBV20-1 and TRBJ1-2; TRBD1 agrees at 8 bases. The CDR3 is made up of 12 amino acids. Germline CDR1 DFQATT, CDR2 SNEGSKA (reference sequence). The CDR3: CSGRTGPYGYTF. CDR3 DNA sequence: TGCAGCGGAAGGACAGGGCCCTATGGCTACACCTTC.

This sequence joins TRBV5-1 and TRBJ1-1; D ambiguous. V lost 5 bases and J lost 0, with 11 bases in between. The CDR3 loop spans 14 amino acids. Germline V gene sequence: CDR1 SGHRS, CDR2 YFSETQ. The CDR3 protein is CASRRETVNTEAFF. The CDR3 bases are TGCGCCAGCAGACGGGAGACGGTGAACACTGAAGCTTTCTTT. Supplemented by reference TRBV5-1 and TRBJ1-1, the full variable domain reads KAGVTQTPRYLIKTRGQQVTLSCSPISGHRSVSWYQQTPGQGLQFLFEYFSETQRNKGNFPGRFSGRQFSNSRSEMNVSTLELGDSALYLCASRRETVNTEAFFGQGTRLTVV.

This clonotype was seen many times. The V call is TRBV7-2, the J call TRBJ2-5; D gene unclear. V dropped 1 base and J dropped 10 bases, with 16 bases sitting between them. Germline CDR1 is SGHTA and CDR2 is FQGNSA. CDR3 size: 14 residues. The DNA for the CDR3 is TGTGCCAGCAGCTTAGATCCAGGTCCAACAAACCAGTACTTC. Its translation: CASSLDPGPTNQYF.

At least ten counts were recorded for this clonotype. The gene calls are TRBV7-9 and TRBJ2-5; no clear D gene. CDR1 is SEHNR, CDR2 FQNEAQ, per germline (reference sequence). The V and J ends lost 5 bases and 1 base respectively, with 17 bases between them. CDR3 length equals 16 residues. The CDR3 bases are TGTGCCAGCAGCCCCTACGTCGGCTCGGTCCAAGAGACCCAGTACTTC. Amino acids: CASSPYVGSVQETQYF.

This clonotype was seen a handful of times. This chain joins TRBV12-3 or TRBV12-4 and TRBJ1-2; the D gene is possibly TRBD1 (6 bases). The CDR3 totals 14 residues. Trimming took off 5 bases at V and 0 bases at J, with 10 bases between the two ends. CDR3 nucleotides: TGTGCCAGCAGTAAACAGGGAGCTAACTATGGCTACACCTTC. This sequence encodes CASSKQGANYGYTF.

This clonotype was seen only once. The chain combines TRBV7-9 with TRBJ1-4; D remains unclear. Germline V lookup: CDR1 SEHNR, CDR2 FQNEAQ (reference sequence). The CDR3 is 13 amino acids. V gave up 1 base and J gave up 12 bases, with 12 bases separating them. The CDR3 DNA follows: TGTGCCAGCAGCTTAGGGGCCCTGGAAGAACTGTTTTTT. Its protein product is CASSLGALEELFF.

J is TRBJ2-7 and V is TRBV5-6; tentative D call: TRBD1 (6 bases). Germline V gene data show CDR1 as SGHDT and CDR2 as YYEEEE. CDR3 length: 14 residues. Between the trimmed V and J ends, which lost 1 base and 6 bases, there was a span of 14 bases. The chain's CDR3 is CASSLTGLGREQYF. Written as DNA, the CDR3 is TGTGCCAGCAGCTTGACAGGGTTGGGTCGCGAGCAGTACTTC.

About this clonotype: Given a much more abundant clone one base away, this may be a read error. The CDR3 does not close with the conserved phenylalanine or tryptophan, likely indicating a read error. The chain links TRBV12-3 or TRBV12-4 to TRBJ2-5; a weak D match, TRBD2 (6 bases). The CDR3 contains 14 residues. V was pared by 6 bases and J by 1 base, with 12 bases between. The CDR3 nucleotides read TGTGCCAGCAGGGAGGGAGTAGCCCAAGAGACCCAGTACGTC. The encoded protein is CASREGVAQETQYV.

Only a few counts were recorded for this clonotype. The chain is built from TRBV12-3 or TRBV12-4 and TRBJ2-7; unclear D gene. Trimming took 7 bases from V and 6 from J, leaving 13 bases between them. The CDR3 is 12 residues long. CDR3 region: CASTDLYSEQYF. CDR3 nucleotide sequence: TGTGCCAGCACCGACCTCTACAGCGAGCAGTACTTC.

The chain couples TRBV4-3 to TRBJ2-5; the D call may be TRBD1 or TRBD2 (5 bases each). Trimming shortened V by 1 base and J by 2 bases, and 11 bases separated the two germline ends. From germline, CDR1 is LGHNA and CDR2 YSLEER. This CDR3 region has 15 residues. CDR3 loop: CASSQGVGEQETQYF. The CDR3, as DNA: TGCGCCAGCAGCCAAGGCGTGGGGGAACAAGAGACCCAGTACTTC.

The V and J genes are TRBV15 and TRBJ2-7; 11 nucleotides match TRBD1. From germline, CDR1 is LNHNV and CDR2 YYDKDF (reference sequence). This CDR3 is 16 amino acids long. J was trimmed by 6 bases and V by 0 bases; bases with no gene match: 7. CDR3 loop: CATSRDPGTGGLEQYF. Written as DNA, the CDR3 is TGTGCCACCAGCAGAGATCCAGGGACAGGGGGACTCGAGCAGTACTTC.

This clonotype was counted ten times or more. The chain employs TRBV7-3 and TRBJ1-1, with D possibly TRBD1 on 5 matching bases. The CDR3 is 16 amino acids. V was pared by 3 bases and J by 1 base, with 15 bases between. Germline V gene sequence: CDR1 SGHTA, CDR2 FQGTGA. This chain's CDR3 is CASSLGLRGRNTEAFF. Here the CDR3 DNA reads TGTGCCAGCAGCTTGGGGCTACGAGGGCGGAACACTGAAGCTTTCTTT. Full variable domain (rest looked up from reference TRBV7-3 and TRBJ1-1): GAGVSQTPSNKVTEKGKYVELRCDPISGHTALYWYRQSLGQGPEFLIYFQGTGAADDSGLPNDRFFAVRPEGSVSTLKIQRTERGDSAVYLCASSLGLRGRNTEAFFGQGTRLTVV.

This clonotype is a singleton in its sample. The chain links TRBV6-5 to TRBJ2-7; 8 bases fit TRBD1. This CDR3 has 15 amino acids. Per the germline V gene, CDR1 is MNHEY and CDR2 is SVGAGI. Unmatched junction bases numbered 15, after V lost 7 bases and J lost 7 bases. CDR3: CASNGAGTGPREQYF. CDR3 bases: TGTGCCAGCAACGGAGCCGGGACAGGCCCGCGGGAGCAGTACTTC.

This sequence joins TRBV20-1 and TRBJ2-7, with 9 bases that match TRBD2. Near its end, the DNA agrees better with TRBJ2-1, so the J call may be wrong. Germline V gives CDR1 DFQATT, CDR2 SNEGSKA (reference sequence). This CDR3 has 12 residues. The CDR3 loop reads CSEAGGGNEQFF. CDR3 bases: TGCAGTGAAGCGGGAGGCGGCAATGAGCAGTTCTTC.

The chain combines TRBV5-1 with TRBJ1-2, with 8 positions matching TRBD1. The CDR3 is 14 amino acids. CDR1 and CDR2 from the germline V gene are SGHRS and YFSETQ. V was clipped by 0 bases and J by 11 bases; unmatched bases: 9. The CDR3 nucleotides are TGCGCCAGCAGCTTGGCTGGAACGGGACAGGCATACACCTTC. Its protein is CASSLAGTGQAYTF.

This clonotype was seen more than once but under ten times. The gene calls are TRBV20-1 and TRBJ1-5; unclear D gene. This CDR3 is 13 amino acids long. Trimming shortened V by 5 bases and J by 4 bases, and 12 bases separated the two germline ends. Germline values: CDR1 DFQATT, CDR2 SNEGSKA (reference sequence). The CDR3 nucleotides read TGCAGTGCTCAATCCGGGGTAAATCAGCCCCAGCATTTT. Residues: CSAQSGVNQPQHF.

This clonotype has only a few counts. Being one base from a much bigger clone, this may be a read error. The V call is TRBV29-1, the J call TRBJ2-7, with TRBD1 matching 10 bases. Trimming removed 5 bases from V and 3 bases from J; junction bases left unmatched: 4. Looked up from germline, CDR1 is SQVTM and CDR2 is ANQGSEA. The CDR3 is 13 residues long. Here the CDR3 DNA reads TGCAGCGTTTCCGGGACAGGGGACTACGAGCAGTACTTC. Its protein product is CSVSGTGDYEQYF.

The sample holds a few counts of this clonotype. The genes are TRBV20-1 and TRBJ2-3; D uncertain. Trimming pared 1 base from V and 6 bases from J, leaving 11 bases between. Germline-derived CDR1 and CDR2 are DFQATT and SNEGSKA (reference sequence). CDR3 length: 13 residues. The CDR3 DNA is TGCAGTGCTAGAGCCCCGGCAACCGATACGCAGTATTTT. Its protein is CSARAPATDTQYF.

This clonotype was counted a few times. The V call is TRBV20-1, the J call TRBJ2-7; 7 positions agree with TRBD1. The V gene end was trimmed by 3 bases and the J gene end by 3 bases; junction bases not matched to a gene: 5. The germline V gene encodes CDR1 DFQATT and CDR2 SNEGSKA (reference sequence). The CDR3 runs 13 residues. CDR3 DNA: TGCAGTGCTAGGACAGGGAAGGTCTACGAGCAGTACTTC. Its translation is CSARTGKVYEQYF.

There are a few counts of this clonotype. The chain uses TRBV12-3 or TRBV12-4 and TRBJ2-2; D uncertain. V gave up 3 bases and J gave up 5 bases, with 13 bases separating them. CDR3 length equals 15 residues. The CDR3 loop is CASSFGPTFTGELFF. CDR3 nucleotides: TGTGCCAGCAGTTTCGGTCCGACTTTTACCGGGGAGCTGTTTTTT.

This clonotype was counted many times. The chain uses TRBV25-1 and TRBJ1-4; D is possibly TRBD1 (5 bases). CDR3 length: 14 residues. V lost 7 bases and J 8 bases, leaving 17 bases between the germline ends. Germline CDR1 reads MGHDK; CDR2 reads SYGVNS. This chain's CDR3 is CASTQAGTKEKLFF. The CDR3 nucleotides are TGTGCCAGCACTCAGGCCGGGACGAAGGAAAAACTGTTTTTT.

This clonotype came up many times. The chain carries TRBV10-3 and TRBJ1-2; TRBD1 might be the D (5 bases). V shed 3 bases and J shed 3 bases, with 17 bases lying between them. Looked up from germline, CDR1 is ENHRY and CDR2 is SYGVKD. This CDR3 is 16 amino acids long. The DNA of the CDR3 is TGTGCCATCAGTGATCCTAAGACAGCCCCGGACTATGGCTACACCTTC. Protein sequence: CAISDPKTAPDYGYTF.

The V and J genes are TRBV7-9 and TRBJ1-2, with a possible D match to TRBD1 (5 bases). Germline loops: CDR1 SEHNR, CDR2 FQNEAQ (reference sequence). The CDR3 runs to 14 residues. Trimming shortened V by 5 bases and J by 5 bases, and 15 bases separated the two germline ends. CDR3 nucleotides: TGTGCCAGCAGCCCTCTTGACAGACCTTATGGCTACACCTTC. Protein product: CASSPLDRPYGYTF. Combining the CDR3 with reference TRBV7-9 and TRBJ1-2 gives the whole variable domain DTGVSQNPRHKITKRGQNVTFRCDPISEHNRLYWYRQTLGQGPEFLTYFQNEAQLEKSRLLSDRFSAERPKGSFSTLEIQRTEQGDSAMYLCASSPLDRPYGYTFGSGTRLTVV.

The V call is TRBV7-9, the J call TRBJ1-2; tentative D call: TRBD1 (5 bases). This CDR3 has 15 residues. V was shortened by 7 bases and J by 3 bases, with 18 bases between the two germline ends. Germline V gene data show CDR1 as SEHNR and CDR2 as FQNEAQ (reference sequence). The CDR3 sequence: CASTDTGTGDYGYTF. Here the CDR3 DNA reads TGTGCCAGCACCGACACCGGGACCGGTGACTATGGCTACACCTTC.

This clonotype was seen repeatedly, ten times or more. CDR3: CASSQEGGTTYEQYF. The DNA for the CDR3 is TGCGCCAGCAGCCAAGAAGGCGGCACTACCTACGAGCAGTACTTC. This rearrangement joins TRBV4-3 to TRBJ2-7; D uncertain. The CDR3 is 15 amino acids. Germline CDR1 reads LGHNA; CDR2 reads YSLEER. The V end lost 0 bases, the J end lost 2 bases, and 11 bases lay between the germline ends.

This chain uses TRBV7-8 with TRBJ1-6; D is ambiguous. This CDR3 region has 12 residues. From germline, CDR1 is SGHVS and CDR2 FQNEAQ. Deletions cut 5 bases from V and 9 bases from J, with 8 bases between. The CDR3 spells CASSALGSPLHF. CDR3 nucleotide sequence: TGTGCCAGCAGCGCACTGGGTTCACCCCTCCACTTT.

The table lists this clonotype with many counts. The chain is built from TRBV7-2 and TRBJ2-5; 7 positions match TRBD2. The CDR3 totals 13 residues. J gave up 7 bases and V 2 bases, and 4 bases lay outside the gene matches. CDR1 is SGHTA, CDR2 FQGNSA, per germline. CDR3 residues: CASSLREVGTQYF. Here the CDR3 DNA reads TGTGCCAGCAGCTTACGGGAGGTTGGGACCCAGTACTTC. Based on the CDR3 plus reference TRBV7-2 and TRBJ2-5, the full variable domain is GAGVSQSPSNKVTEKGKDVELRCDPISGHTALYWYRQSLGQGLEFLIYFQGNSAPDKSGLPSDRFSAERTGGSVSTLTIQRTQQEDSAVYLCASSLREVGTQYFGPGTRLLVL.

This clonotype was detected once. This may come from a read error, since a much larger clone is one base off. The chain has TRBV4-1 and TRBJ1-2; D remains ambiguous. CDR3 length equals 15 residues. V was trimmed by 4 bases and J by 2 bases, leaving 14 bases between them. The V gene's germline CDR1 is MGHRA and CDR2 YSYEKL. The CDR3 loop reads CASSLVPAVNYGYTF. CDR3 DNA sequence: TGCGCCAGCAGCCTAGTCCCCGCAGTAAACTATGGCTACACCTTC.